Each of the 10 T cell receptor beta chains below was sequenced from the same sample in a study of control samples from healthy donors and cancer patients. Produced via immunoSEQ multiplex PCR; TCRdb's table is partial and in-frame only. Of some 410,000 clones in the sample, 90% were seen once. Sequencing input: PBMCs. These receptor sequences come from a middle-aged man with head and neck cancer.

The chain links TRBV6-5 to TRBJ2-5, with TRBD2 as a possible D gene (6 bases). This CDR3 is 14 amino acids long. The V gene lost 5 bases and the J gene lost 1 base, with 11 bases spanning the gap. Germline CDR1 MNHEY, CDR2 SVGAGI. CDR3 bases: TGTGCCAGCAGTCGGGGGTCCGCCCAAGAGACCCAGTACTTC. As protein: CASSRGSAQETQYF.

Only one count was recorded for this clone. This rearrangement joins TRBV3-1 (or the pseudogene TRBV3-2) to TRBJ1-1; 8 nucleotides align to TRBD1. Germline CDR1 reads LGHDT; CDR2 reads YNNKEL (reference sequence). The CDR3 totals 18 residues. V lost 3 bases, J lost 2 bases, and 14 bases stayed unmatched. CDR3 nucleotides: TGTGCCAGCAGCCACCACCTTATTTGGACAGGGTTTAACACTGAAGCTTTCTTT. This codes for CASSHHLIWTGFNTEAFF.

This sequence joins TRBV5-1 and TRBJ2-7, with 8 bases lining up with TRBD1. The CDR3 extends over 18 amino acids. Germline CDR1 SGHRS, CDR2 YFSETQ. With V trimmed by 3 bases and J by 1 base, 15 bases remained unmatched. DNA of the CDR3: TGCGCCAGCAGCTCCACCGGACAGGGCCCCCTTAGTTCCTACGAGCAGTACTTC. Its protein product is CASSSTGQGPLSSYEQYF. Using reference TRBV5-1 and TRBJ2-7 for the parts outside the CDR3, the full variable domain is KAGVTQTPRYLIKTRGQQVTLSCSPISGHRSVSWYQQTPGQGLQFLFEYFSETQRNKGNFPGRFSGRQFSNSRSEMNVSTLELGDSALYLCASSSTGQGPLSSYEQYFGPGTRLTVT.

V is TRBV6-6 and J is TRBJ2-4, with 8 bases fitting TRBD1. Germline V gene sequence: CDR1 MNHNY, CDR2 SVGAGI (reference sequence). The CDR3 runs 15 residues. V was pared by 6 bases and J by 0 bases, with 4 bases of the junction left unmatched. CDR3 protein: CASSGDRLAKNIQYF. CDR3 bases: TGTGCCAGCAGCGGGGACAGGTTAGCCAAAAACATTCAGTACTTC.

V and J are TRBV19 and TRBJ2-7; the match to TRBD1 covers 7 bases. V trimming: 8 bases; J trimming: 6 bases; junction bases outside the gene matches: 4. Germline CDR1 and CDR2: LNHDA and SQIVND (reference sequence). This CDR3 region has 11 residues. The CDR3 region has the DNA TGTGCCAGTTTCTACAGGGGCGAGCAGTACTTC. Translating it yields CASFYRGEQYF.

The CDR3 nucleotides are TGTGCCAGCAGCTTAGAGAGACTAGCGATAGAGACCCAGTACTTC. Its protein is CASSLERLAIETQYF. This chain joins TRBV11-2 and TRBJ2-5; 8 positions match TRBD2. The V gene's germline CDR1 is SGHAT and CDR2 FQNNGV. J gave up 4 bases and V 0 bases, and 4 bases lay outside the gene matches. The CDR3 runs to 15 residues.

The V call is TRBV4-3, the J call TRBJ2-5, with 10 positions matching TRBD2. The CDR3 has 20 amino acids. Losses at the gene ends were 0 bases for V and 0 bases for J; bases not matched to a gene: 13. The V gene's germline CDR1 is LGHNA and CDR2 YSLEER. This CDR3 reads CASSQDLFTSGASYQETQYF. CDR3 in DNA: TGCGCCAGCAGCCAAGATCTCTTCACTAGCGGGGCCTCGTACCAAGAGACCCAGTACTTC.

CDR3 loop: CASSDGGLSGEKLFF. The CDR3 DNA reads as TGTGCCAGCAGTGATGGTGGCTTATCAGGGGAAAAACTGTTTTTT. The J gene is TRBJ1-4, the V gene TRBV2; a weak D match, TRBD1 (5 bases). CDR3 length: 15 amino acids. Germline V gene sequence: CDR1 SNHLY, CDR2 FYNNEI. The V end lost 3 bases, the J end lost 8 bases, and 16 bases lay between the germline ends.

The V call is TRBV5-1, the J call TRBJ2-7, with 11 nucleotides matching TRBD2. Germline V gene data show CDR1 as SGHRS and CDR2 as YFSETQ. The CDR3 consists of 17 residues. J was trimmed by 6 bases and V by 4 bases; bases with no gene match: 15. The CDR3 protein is CASSGRYPSGRIGEQYF. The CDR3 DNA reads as TGCGCCAGCAGCGGAAGATACCCTAGCGGGAGGATCGGCGAGCAGTACTTC.

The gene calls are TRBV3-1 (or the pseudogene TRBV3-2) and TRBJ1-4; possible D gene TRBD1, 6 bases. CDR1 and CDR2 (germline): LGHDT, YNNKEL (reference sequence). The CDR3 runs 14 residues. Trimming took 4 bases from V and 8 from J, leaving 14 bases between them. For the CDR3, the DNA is TGTGCCAGCAGCCGGGAGCAGGGGCAAGAAAAACTGTTTTTT. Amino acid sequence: CASSREQGQEKLFF.